This paragraph covers one T cell receptor (beta chain) sequence. These data come from a study of glioma-infiltrating T cells after dendritic cell vaccination. About the research overall: Patients received three intradermal dendritic cell vaccine injections at biweekly intervals.

The CDR3 is 14 amino acids. Germline V CDR1 and CDR2: SNHLY, FYNNEI. V gave up 2 bases and J gave up 4 bases, with 11 bases separating them. TCRB CDR3 was amplified from 2 ug genomic DNA or less. The PCR used 60 V beta and 13 J beta primers. Sequenced by immunoSEQ multiplex PCR; TCRdb stores in-frame clones only, minus some. The repertoire includes 50,000 to 80,000 clones, roughly four fifths of them detected once, and over 8.5% sits in the top ten. J is TRBJ1-1 and V is TRBV2, with D maybe TRBD1 (5 bases). The source material was blood, sampled before dendritic cell vaccination. This sequence originates from a human donor with glioblastoma. This CDR3 reads CASSERRGGTEAFF. The CDR3 bases are TGTGCCAGCAGTGAACGGCGGGGGGGCACTGAAGCTTTCTTT.